This passage covers 32 T cell receptor beta chains from one sample sequenced in a study of glioma-infiltrating T cells. TCR alpha and beta CDR3 regions were amplified from RNA using iRepertoire nested multiplex PCR. TCRdb fed the multiplex PCR reads into MiXCR, producing one record per CDR3 protein. The table has about 180,000 distinct CDR3 sequences, roughly 45% seen once. Sequencing was performed on glioma tissue, nonneoplastic brain tissue, or PBMCs (not recorded which). The receptors shown here come from a human donor with low-grade glioma or glioblastoma, undergoing nonglioma brain surgery, or in good health (not recorded which).

In the case of this clonotype: A read error may produce the germline difference seen at one junction end. CDR3 coding DNA: TGTGCCAGCGCCCGTCCTTGGAGCGGGGATCAAGAGACCCGGTACTTC. Translation: CASARPWSGDQETRYF. The J gene is TRBJ2-5, the V gene TRBV3-1; 7 positions agree with TRBD2. Per the germline V gene, CDR1 is LGHDT and CDR2 is YNNKEL (reference sequence). CDR3 length equals 16 residues.

This clonotype was found once. J is TRBJ2-3 and V is TRBV20-1; TRBD2 matches 8 bases. J was trimmed by 0 bases and V by 5 bases; bases with no gene match: 13. The CDR3 is made up of 17 amino acids. Germline lookup yields CDR1 DFQATT and CDR2 SNEGSKA (reference sequence). The CDR3 sequence is CSASDIGTRGSTDTQYF. The CDR3 DNA sequence: TGCAGTGCTTCTGATATTGGGACTAGAGGAAGCACAGATACGCAGTATTTT.

The CDR3 sequence: CASIRAGQDTQYF. DNA for the CDR3: TGTGCCAGCATAAGGGCCGGACAAGATACGCAGTATTTT. The V call is TRBV2, the J call TRBJ2-3, with D perhaps TRBD1 (5 bases). Trimming took 7 bases from V and 5 from J, leaving 13 bases between them. The germline V gene has CDR1 SNHLY and CDR2 FYNNEI. The CDR3 has 13 residues.

This clonotype was seen at least ten times. The chain employs TRBV18 and TRBJ2-7; D tentatively fits TRBD1 or TRBD2 (5 bases each). CDR1 and CDR2 from the germline V gene are KGHSH and LQKENI. The V gene lost 4 bases and the J gene lost 6 bases, with 16 bases spanning the gap. The CDR3 extends over 14 amino acids. CDR3 DNA: TGTGCCAGCTCACTCCGGGACGGCGAGGGCGAGCAGTACTTC. Encoded protein: CASSLRDGEGEQYF.

Comments on this clonotype: A read error may be the cause here, since a much bigger clone is one base away. This chain links TRBV28 with TRBJ2-5; possible D gene TRBD2, 6 bases. Trimming cost V 5 bases and J 8 bases, with 21 bases left between them. From germline, CDR1 is MDHEN and CDR2 SYDVKM. This CDR3 is built from 15 residues. The CDR3 DNA sequence: TGTGCCAGCAGTAGTCTGGGGCGGGAAGGAGATACCCAGTACTTC. Its protein product is CASSSLGREGDTQYF. The full variable domain, in which reference TRBV28 and TRBJ2-5 provide the parts outside the CDR3, is DVKVTQSSRYLVKRTGEKVFLECVQDMDHENMFWYRQDPGLGLRLIYFSYDVKMKEKGDIPEGYSVSREKKERFSLILESASTNQTSMYLCASSSLGREGDTQYFGPGTRLLVL.

Concerning this clonotype: One base away lies a much larger clone, so this may be a sequencing read error. The chain recombines TRBV6-1 with TRBJ2-7; 8 bases fit TRBD1. The CDR3 loop spans 15 amino acids. Trimming removed 7 bases from V and 3 bases from J; junction bases left unmatched: 11. Germline V CDR1 and CDR2: MNHNS, SASEGT. CDR3 amino acids: CASITRDRTHYEQYF. Here the CDR3 DNA reads TGTGCCAGCATTACCCGGGACAGGACCCACTACGAGCAGTACTTC.

This clonotype was counted between two and nine times. The chain joins TRBV19 to TRBJ1-2, with a tentative D call TRBD1 (6 bases). The V gene lost 6 bases and the J gene lost 8 bases, with 19 bases spanning the gap. The CDR3 contains 14 residues. Germline V CDR1 and CDR2: LNHDA, SQIVND (reference sequence). CDR3 protein: CASSPGASRRGYTF. CDR3 nucleotide sequence: TGTGCCAGTAGCCCAGGGGCCAGTCGAAGAGGCTACACCTTC.

Details on this clonotype: A much more abundant neighbour one base away suggests this may be a read error. This chain links TRBV28 with TRBJ2-5; D is perhaps TRBD1 (5 bases). Germline CDR1 MDHEN, CDR2 SYDVKM. The length of the CDR3 is 14 residues. The CDR3, as DNA: TGTGCCAGCAGTTTACTTCAGGGTCGAGAGACCGAGTACTTC. This codes for CASSLLQGRETEYF.

The V call is TRBV6-1, the J call TRBJ1-5; TRBD1 aligns across 7 bases. V shed 5 bases, J shed 4 bases, and the junction held 11 bases outside the gene matches. This CDR3 has 16 amino acids. Looked up from germline, CDR1 is MNHNS and CDR2 is SASEGT. The CDR3 region is CASSRTGQAPNQPQHF. The CDR3 coding sequence is TGTGCCAGCAGTCGAACCGGACAGGCCCCAAATCAGCCCCAGCATTTT.

This clonotype was seen repeatedly, ten times or more. The V and J genes are TRBV20-1 and TRBJ2-5; 7 bases are a match to TRBD1. The CDR3 runs to 13 residues. Germline CDR1 and CDR2: DFQATT and SNEGSKA (reference sequence). The J segment lost 2 bases and the V segment lost 2 bases, leaving 2 bases of the junction unmatched. Here the CDR3 reads CSARRDSQETQYF. CDR3 sequence (DNA): TGCAGTGCTAGACGGGACAGTCAAGAGACCCAGTACTTC.

The chain combines TRBV9 with TRBJ2-5; 10 bases are shared with TRBD2. The CDR3 sequence is 16 residues long. Germline-derived CDR1 and CDR2 are SGDLS and YYNGEE. The V gene end was trimmed by 4 bases and the J gene end by 1 base; junction bases not matched to a gene: 7. The CDR3 loop reads CASSRGSGRSQETQYF. For the CDR3, the DNA is TGTGCCAGCAGCCGCGGTAGCGGGAGGTCCCAAGAGACCCAGTACTTC.

The chain uses TRBV18 and TRBJ2-5; D is ambiguous. CDR3 length: 13 residues. V dropped 6 bases and J dropped 3 bases, with 11 bases sitting between them. The V gene's germline CDR1 is KGHSH and CDR2 LQKENI. CDR3 DNA: TGTGCCAGCTCCACCAGATCAGAAGAGACCCAGTACTTC. Protein: CASSTRSEETQYF.

This clonotype has just one count. This chain connects TRBV27 to TRBJ1-1; 7 bases align to TRBD1. CDR3 length equals 13 residues. CDR1 MNHEY and CDR2 SMNVEV come from the germline V gene (reference sequence). CDR3 amino acids: CARSHRTGSEAFF. CDR3 nucleotide sequence: TGTGCTAGAAGTCATCGGACAGGCTCGGAAGCTTTCTTT.

The rearrangement links TRBV2 to TRBJ2-1; 7 bases map to TRBD2. Per germline, CDR1 SNHLY and CDR2 FYNNEI. V lost 4 bases to trimming and J lost 7 bases; unmatched junction nucleotides: 10. This CDR3 has 15 residues. CDR3 residues: CASSGLAARTNEQFF. The CDR3 coding sequence is TGTGCCAGCAGTGGCCTAGCGGCCCGTACGAATGAGCAGTTCTTC.

This clonotype was seen repeatedly, ten times or more. The chain joins TRBV4-1 to TRBJ1-3, with a possible D match to TRBD1 (5 bases). This CDR3 spans 15 amino acids. CDR1 MGHRA and CDR2 YSYEKL come from the germline V gene. Between the trimmed V and J ends, which lost 4 bases and 2 bases, there was a span of 12 bases. The DNA of the CDR3 is TGCGCCAGCAGCCGAGACAGTGCTACTGGAAACACCATATATTTT. It is translated as CASSRDSATGNTIYF.

Points on this clonotype: One end of the junction fails to match germline, which may point to a read error. V and J are TRBV5-1 and TRBJ2-2; D remains unclear. This CDR3 contains 13 residues. Germline CDR1 reads SGHRS; CDR2 reads YFSETQ. The CDR3 protein is CACSLEFTGELFF. CDR3 bases: TGCGCCTGCAGCTTGGAGTTCACAGGGGAGCTGTTTTTT.

On this clonotype itself: A junction boundary mismatches the germline segment, possibly from a read error. The rearrangement uses TRBV6-1 and TRBJ2-5; D perhaps matches TRBD1 (7 bases). Germline V gives CDR1 MNHNS, CDR2 SASEGT. The CDR3 is 16 residues long. CDR3 nucleotide sequence: TGTGCCAGCAGTCCTCTTACAGGGGCGGAGGGGGAGACCAAGTACTTC. This codes for CASSPLTGAEGETKYF.

CDR3 region: CSVGKQETQYF. The CDR3 nucleotides are TGCAGCGTGGGGAAGCAAGAGACCCAGTACTTC. The chain carries TRBV29-1 and TRBJ2-5; D is undetermined. Germline V lookup: CDR1 SQVTM, CDR2 ANQGSEA. The CDR3 runs 11 residues. V was trimmed by 6 bases and J by 2 bases, leaving 7 bases between them. Variable domain in full (rest from reference TRBV29-1 and TRBJ2-5): SAVISQKPSRDICQRGTSLTIQCQVDSQVTMMFWYRQQPGQSLTLIATANQGSEATYESGFVIDKFPISRPNLTFSTLTVSNMSPEDSSIYLCSVGKQETQYFGPGTRLLVL.

The chain employs TRBV4-1 and TRBJ2-7, with 10 bases matching TRBD2. V dropped 1 base and J dropped 6; count of bases not matched to a gene: 15. From germline, CDR1 is MGHRA and CDR2 YSYEKL. The CDR3 sequence is 18 residues long. The CDR3 reads CASSQGADLAGETGEQYF. The CDR3 nucleotides read TGCGCCAGCAGCCAAGGAGCGGACCTAGCGGGAGAAACTGGCGAGCAGTACTTC.

For this clonotype: This may come from a read error, since a much larger clone is one base off. J is TRBJ2-1 and V is TRBV25-1, with TRBD2 identical over 12 bases. Germline V gene data show CDR1 as MGHDK and CDR2 as SYGVNS. The CDR3 is made up of 16 amino acids. As DNA, the CDR3 is TGTGCCAGCAGTGGTTCTAGCGGGAGGGCCTACAATGAGGAGTTCTTC. It is translated as CASSGSSGRAYNEEFF.

This clonotype was observed once. A much larger clone sits a single nucleotide away, making a read error possible. The V gene is TRBV28, the J gene TRBJ2-7; tentative D call: TRBD2 (5 bases). Germline V gene sequence: CDR1 MDHEN, CDR2 SYDVKM. This CDR3 is 18 amino acids long. Trimming stripped 5 bases from V and 3 bases from J, with 26 bases between. The CDR3: CASSLGLEVRRPNYEQYF. CDR3 bases: TGTGCCAGCAGTCTGGGATTGGAGGTACGGCGTCCCAACTACGAGCAGTACTTC.

This clonotype was found many times. The chain recombines TRBV28 with TRBJ1-2, with D maybe TRBD1 (6 bases). The CDR3 extends over 16 amino acids. V lost 5 bases and J 4 bases, leaving 20 bases between the germline ends. The germline CDR1 and CDR2 sequences are MDHEN and SYDVKM. The CDR3 protein is CASSAIRDTRLYGYTF. CDR3 nucleotide sequence: TGTGCCAGCAGTGCTATCCGGGACACGCGCCTCTATGGCTACACCTTC.

Notes on this clonotype: A read error may be the cause here, since a much bigger clone is one base away. The rearrangement joins TRBV6-1 to TRBJ2-1, with D unresolved. Per germline, CDR1 MNHNS and CDR2 SASEGT. The CDR3 is 12 amino acids. Between the trimmed V and J ends, which lost 11 bases and 6 bases, there was a span of 14 bases. CDR3 sequence reads: CAVSELRNEQFF. As DNA, the CDR3 is TGTGCCGTCAGTGAGTTGCGCAATGAGCAGTTCTTC.

The genes are TRBV29-1 and TRBJ2-7, with a possible D match to TRBD1 (5 bases). Between the trimmed V and J ends, which lost 6 bases and 3 bases, there was a span of 12 bases. The CDR3 totals 12 residues. Germline lookup yields CDR1 SQVTM and CDR2 ANQGSEA. CDR3 amino acids: CSVRQKNYEQYF. The CDR3 nucleotides read TGCAGCGTACGACAGAAGAACTACGAGCAGTACTTC.

V gene TRBV18 combines with J gene TRBJ2-5; no clear D gene. CDR3 length equals 13 residues. Germline V lookup: CDR1 KGHSH, CDR2 LQKENI. The V gene lost 1 base and the J gene lost 1 base, with 4 bases spanning the gap. CDR3: CASSPQVQETQYF. CDR3 DNA sequence: TGTGCCAGCTCACCACAGGTCCAAGAGACCCAGTACTTC.

This clonotype was detected only a few times. The rearrangement links TRBV3-1 to TRBJ1-1, with 8 positions matching TRBD1. Germline loops: CDR1 LGHDT, CDR2 YNNKEL (reference sequence). The CDR3 sequence is 15 residues long. After removal of 3 bases from V and 5 bases from J, the junction contained 8 bases not matched to a gene. CDR3: CASSQDRQGKTEAFF. DNA of the CDR3: TGTGCCAGCAGCCAGGATAGACAGGGGAAGACTGAAGCTTTCTTT.

As concerns this clonotype: Being one base from a much bigger clone, this may be a read error. V is TRBV15 and J is TRBJ2-6; possibly TRBD2 for D (7 bases). Germline CDR1 is LNHNV and CDR2 is YYDKDF (reference sequence). The length of the CDR3 is 16 residues. This CDR3 reads CATSRISGLGGNVLTF. The CDR3 DNA reads as TGTGCCACCAGCAGAATATCCGGACTAGGGGGCAACGTCCTGACTTTC.

This clonotype turned up a few times. This chain joins TRBV2 and TRBJ2-2, with 7 bases matching TRBD2. The CDR3 is 16 amino acids. With V trimmed by 8 bases and J by 0 bases, 9 bases remained unmatched. Germline V gene lookup returns CDR1 SNHLY and CDR2 FYNNEI. DNA of the CDR3: TGTGCCAGCGCCCAAGGACTAGGCCCGAACACCGGGGAGCTGTTTTTT. It specifies CASAQGLGPNTGELFF.

As to this clonotype: This may arise from a read error, as a much more abundant clone is one base away. V is TRBV18 and J is TRBJ1-1; D gene uncertain. The V end was cut by 4 bases, the J end by 6 bases, with 12 bases between. This CDR3 spans 13 amino acids. CDR1 and CDR2 from the germline V gene are KGHSH and LQKENI. The CDR3 sequence is CASSLERAAEAFF. CDR3 nucleotide sequence: TGTGCCAGCTCACTCGAAAGGGCGGCTGAAGCTTTCTTT.

This clonotype was seen repeatedly, ten times or more. This chain connects TRBV28 to TRBJ2-3; a possible D gene is TRBD2 (5 bases). With 8 bases removed from V and 0 bases from J, the gap between germline ends came to 9 bases. CDR1 and CDR2 from the germline V gene are MDHEN and SYDVKM. The CDR3 loop spans 13 amino acids. The CDR3 protein is CASGSGSTDTQYF. As DNA, the CDR3 is TGTGCCAGCGGGTCGGGGAGCACAGATACGCAGTATTTT.

The V and J genes are TRBV5-1 and TRBJ2-1, with D perhaps matching TRBD1 or TRBD2 (5 bases each). Germline CDR1 is SGHRS and CDR2 is YFSETQ. With 3 bases removed from V and 4 bases from J, the gap between germline ends came to 14 bases. The CDR3 is 15 amino acids. The CDR3 sequence: CASSSTGTGYNEQFF. The CDR3 DNA follows: TGCGCCAGCAGCTCGACCGGGACCGGATACAATGAGCAGTTCTTC. Drawing the rest from reference TRBV5-1 and TRBJ2-1, the complete variable domain is KAGVTQTPRYLIKTRGQQVTLSCSPISGHRSVSWYQQTPGQGLQFLFEYFSETQRNKGNFPGRFSGRQFSNSRSEMNVSTLELGDSALYLCASSSTGTGYNEQFFGPGTRLTVL.

The chain is built from TRBV20-1 and TRBJ2-2; TRBD2 might be the D (6 bases). The V gene's germline CDR1 is DFQATT and CDR2 SNEGSKA (reference sequence). The ends were cut back, 1 base at V and 5 bases at J, with 17 bases in the middle. The CDR3 loop spans 16 amino acids. The CDR3 loop is CSARVCLTSTTGELFF. CDR3 bases: TGCAGTGCTAGAGTTTGCTTGACTAGTACGACCGGGGAGCTGTTTTTT.